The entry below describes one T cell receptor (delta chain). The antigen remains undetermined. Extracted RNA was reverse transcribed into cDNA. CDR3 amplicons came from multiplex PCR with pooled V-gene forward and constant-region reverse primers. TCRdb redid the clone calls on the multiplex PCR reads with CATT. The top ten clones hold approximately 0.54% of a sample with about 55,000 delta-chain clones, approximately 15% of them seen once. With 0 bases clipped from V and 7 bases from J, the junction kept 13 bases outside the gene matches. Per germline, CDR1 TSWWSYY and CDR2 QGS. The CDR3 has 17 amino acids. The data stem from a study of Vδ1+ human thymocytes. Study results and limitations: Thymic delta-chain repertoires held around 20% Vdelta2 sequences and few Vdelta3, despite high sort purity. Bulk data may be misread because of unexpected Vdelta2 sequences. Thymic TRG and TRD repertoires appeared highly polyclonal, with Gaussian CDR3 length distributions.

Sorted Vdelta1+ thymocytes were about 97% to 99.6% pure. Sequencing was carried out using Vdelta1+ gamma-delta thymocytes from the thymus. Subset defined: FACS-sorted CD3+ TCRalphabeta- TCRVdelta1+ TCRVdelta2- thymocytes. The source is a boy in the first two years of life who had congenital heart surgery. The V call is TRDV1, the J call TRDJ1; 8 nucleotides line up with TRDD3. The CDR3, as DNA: TGTGCTCTTGGGGAACTGTTCCAGGTTGAGGGATACGGTAAACTCATCTTT. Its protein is CALGELFQVEGYGKLIF.